The source of this TCR beta chain is a study of graft-versus-host responses after intestinal transplantation. Germline V gives CDR1 SGHRS, CDR2 YFSETQ. V was trimmed by 0 bases and J by 3 bases, leaving 10 bases between them. The length of the CDR3 is 14 residues. Clones were read by immunoSEQ multiplex PCR, and TCRdb kept only the in-frame ones, dropping some. This sample carries about 70,000 clones, about 94% of them seen once, and the ten largest clones take less than 0.55%. This clone was picked up one time. Its antigen is unknown. Study results and limitations: Recipient marrow contained GvH clones, some of which appeared first in ileum or blood.

The J gene is TRBJ2-7, the V gene TRBV5-1; no firm D call. Material: unstimulated CD8+ T cells sorted from spleen or lymph node cells, obtained before intestinal transplant. This sequence originates from a human donor who received an intestinal transplant. The CDR3 DNA reads as TGCGCCAGCAGCTTGGAGCCGGAGAACTACGAGCAGTACTTC. This translates into CASSLEPENYEQYF.